These 32 T cell receptor beta chains were all obtained from the same sample, sequenced in a study of blood T cells in healthy people across ages. A second PCR, run for roughly 7 to 11 cycles, used a sample-barcoded 5' primer plus a J-beta primer mix. MiXCR, applied by TCRdb to the 5' RACE reads, yields one record per CDR3 protein. The data show 1.5 million to 2 million distinct CDR3 sequences, roughly 50% seen once. The specimen sequenced was blood. Source of these receptors: a woman aged 35 to 49 in good health.

V is TRBV6-2 or TRBV6-3 and J is TRBJ2-7, with TRBD2 as a possible D gene (5 bases). The CDR3 is 17 amino acids. Germline CDR1 and CDR2: MNHEY and SVGEGT. V lost 0 bases, J lost 0 bases, and 15 bases lay in between. The CDR3 reads CASSYSRTAGYSYEQYF. DNA for the CDR3: TGTGCCAGCAGTTACTCTCGGACGGCGGGCTACTCCTACGAGCAGTACTTC.

The rearrangement links TRBV10-1 to TRBJ2-3, with TRBD1 as a possible D gene (6 bases). The ends were cut back, 8 bases at V and 5 bases at J, with 23 bases in the middle. CDR1 WNHNN and CDR2 SYGVQD come from the germline V gene (reference sequence). This CDR3 contains 16 residues. The CDR3: CASGTGRGLTIDTQYF. The CDR3 DNA is TGCGCCAGCGGTACAGGGAGAGGTTTAACTATAGATACGCAGTATTTT.

This clonotype was recorded a few times. J is TRBJ2-7 and V is TRBV20-1; D tentatively reads TRBD1 or TRBD2 (6 bases each). Germline CDR1 DFQATT, CDR2 SNEGSKA (reference sequence). There are 15 residues in the CDR3. V was cut by 1 base and J by 1 base, with 14 bases left in between. The CDR3 DNA reads TGCAGTGCTAGAGGGAGGGGGTCCGTATCCTACGAGCAGTACTTC. This encodes CSARGRGSVSYEQYF.

This chain joins TRBV4-1 and TRBJ2-1; D perhaps matches TRBD1 (6 bases). Deletions cut 1 base from V and 7 bases from J, with 14 bases between. Germline assignment: CDR1 MGHRA and CDR2 YSYEKL. The CDR3 is made up of 15 amino acids. The CDR3 protein is CASSQGQGPANEQFF. Here the CDR3 DNA reads TGCGCCAGCAGCCAAGGGCAGGGGCCGGCTAATGAGCAGTTCTTC.

The chain employs TRBV25-1 and TRBJ1-6, with a weak D call TRBD1 (6 bases). Germline V gene lookup returns CDR1 MGHDK and CDR2 SYGVNS. The CDR3 is 17 residues long. Trimming removed 1 base at V and 4 bases at J, with 14 bases between. The CDR3 sequence is CASSEFSGQTYNSPLHF. In DNA, the CDR3 is TGTGCCAGCAGTGAATTTAGTGGACAGACTTATAATTCACCCCTCCACTTT.

The V and J genes are TRBV11-2 and TRBJ1-6; D unclear. Germline-derived CDR1 and CDR2 are SGHAT and FQNNGV. The CDR3 spans 16 residues. V shed 10 bases and J shed 0 bases, with 16 bases lying between them. The CDR3 nucleotides are TGTGCCACTCGTCTAGGGCGGAGCTCCTATAATTCACCCCTCCACTTT. Translation: CATRLGRSSYNSPLHF.

The CDR3 protein is CASKPGLADYEQYF. As DNA, the CDR3 is TGTGCCAGCAAACCGGGACTAGCGGACTACGAGCAGTACTTC. The rearrangement links TRBV6-2 or TRBV6-3 to TRBJ2-7; TRBD2 matches 11 bases. Germline CDR1 reads MNHEY; CDR2 reads SVGEGT. The CDR3 spans 14 residues. V lost 7 bases, J lost 3 bases, and 5 bases stayed unmatched.

This clonotype was seen a handful of times. The V gene is TRBV10-3, the J gene TRBJ1-2, with 9 bases fitting TRBD1. CDR3 length: 15 residues. Germline assignment: CDR1 ENHRY and CDR2 SYGVKD. V was clipped by 10 bases and J by 7 bases; unmatched bases: 16. CDR3 sequence (DNA): TGTGCCACCCTAGCCGGGACAGGGATATCATTTGGCTACACCTTC. Its protein product is CATLAGTGISFGYTF.

The chain employs TRBV12-3 or TRBV12-4 and TRBJ2-7; the match to TRBD1 covers 9 bases. The length of the CDR3 is 13 residues. V was clipped by 8 bases and J by 7 bases; unmatched bases: 9. The CDR3 DNA sequence: TGTGCCAGCGGTCCCGGACAGGGGAGGGAGCAGTACTTC. Residues: CASGPGQGREQYF.

This sequence joins TRBV24-1 and TRBJ2-3; 7 nucleotides agree with TRBD2. The CDR3 has 16 residues. The ends lost 6 bases at V and 0 bases at J; junction bases unmatched: 8. From germline, CDR1 is KGHDR and CDR2 SFDVKD. The CDR3 loop reads CATSKAGRSSTDTQYF. CDR3 in DNA: TGTGCCACCAGTAAAGCGGGACGATCAAGCACAGATACGCAGTATTTT.

This clonotype appeared a few times. The rearrangement links TRBV10-3 to TRBJ1-2; D is uncertain. V lost 4 bases to trimming and J lost 2 bases, with 8 bases between them. The CDR3 is 13 residues long. In germline, CDR1 is ENHRY, CDR2 SYGVKD. This chain's CDR3 is CAISAAHNYGYTF. CDR3 coding DNA: TGTGCCATCAGTGCGGCGCACAACTATGGCTACACCTTC.

CDR3 sequence: CASRTGLTEAFF. In DNA, the CDR3 is TGTGCCAGCAGGACAGGCCTCACTGAAGCTTTCTTT. The rearrangement uses TRBV28 and TRBJ1-1; weak D call: TRBD1 (6 bases). The CDR3 consists of 12 residues. V was trimmed by 6 bases and J by 4 bases, leaving 9 bases between them. Germline V gives CDR1 MDHEN, CDR2 SYDVKM.

This clonotype turned up a few times. This chain joins TRBV11-2 and TRBJ2-5; 12 bases align to TRBD2. The ends lost 5 bases at V and 5 bases at J; junction bases unmatched: 6. Germline assignment: CDR1 SGHAT and CDR2 FQNNGV. CDR3 length: 15 amino acids. CDR3: CASSQTGTSGETQYF. In DNA, the CDR3 is TGTGCCAGCAGCCAGACCGGGACTAGCGGGGAGACCCAGTACTTC.

This clonotype was picked up a small number of times. V gene TRBV15 combines with J gene TRBJ1-5; D call uncertain. This CDR3 comprises 18 residues. The ends were cut back, 6 bases at V and 1 base at J, with 22 bases in the middle. Germline V gene data show CDR1 as LNHNV and CDR2 as YYDKDF (reference sequence). The CDR3 spells CATRDSGSRVKSNQPQHF. The CDR3 DNA follows: TGTGCCACCAGAGATTCGGGCAGTAGAGTTAAGAGCAATCAGCCCCAGCATTTT.

The J gene is TRBJ2-5, the V gene TRBV5-1, with 9 bases fitting TRBD2. The CDR3 is 17 residues long. The germline V gene encodes CDR1 SGHRS and CDR2 YFSETQ. V shed 4 bases, J shed 2 bases, and the junction held 12 bases outside the gene matches. DNA of the CDR3: TGCGCCAGCAGCAGGAGAGGGGCTAGCGGGGAACAAGAGACCCAGTACTTC. Amino acids: CASSRRGASGEQETQYF.

This clonotype was counted only a few times. The chain links TRBV27 to TRBJ2-4; D remains ambiguous. CDR1 is MNHEY and CDR2 is SMNVEV in the germline V gene (reference sequence). V shed 6 bases and J shed 0 bases, with 15 bases lying between them. The CDR3 loop spans 16 amino acids. The CDR3 nucleotides are TGTGCCAGCAGCCCAAGAGCTAACTTAGCCAAAAACATTCAGTACTTC. Residues: CASSPRANLAKNIQYF.

V gene TRBV6-5 combines with J gene TRBJ2-3; D might be TRBD2 (6 bases). This CDR3 region has 13 residues. CDR1 is MNHEY and CDR2 is SVGAGI in the germline V gene. Trimming removed 6 bases from V and 4 bases from J, with 11 bases in between. As DNA, the CDR3 is TGTGCCAGCAGACCCGGGGGACCAGATACGCAGTATTTT. This sequence encodes CASRPGGPDTQYF.

The chain joins TRBV5-1 to TRBJ2-1; D unclear. The germline CDR1 and CDR2 sequences are SGHRS and YFSETQ. CDR3 length equals 13 residues. Trimming left V 4 bases short and J 7 bases short, with 12 bases between. The CDR3 sequence: CASSVTYGNEQFF. The CDR3 nucleotides read TGCGCCAGCAGCGTAACATACGGGAATGAGCAGTTCTTC.

The chain uses TRBV9 and TRBJ1-1; D might be TRBD1 (6 bases). This CDR3 contains 16 residues. V was cut by 1 base and J by 4 bases, with 17 bases left in between. The germline V gene has CDR1 SGDLS and CDR2 YYNGEE. The CDR3 coding sequence is TGTGCCAGCAGCGTATCAGAGAAGGGGGGGGGCACTGAAGCTTTCTTT. This translates into CASSVSEKGGGTEAFF.

A few counts support this clonotype. The chain has TRBV29-1 and TRBJ2-6; D perhaps matches TRBD1 (6 bases). Trimming pared 5 bases from V and 0 bases from J, leaving 11 bases between. The CDR3 is made up of 15 amino acids. In germline, CDR1 is SQVTM, CDR2 ANQGSEA. The CDR3 spells CSVHSGASGANVLTF. CDR3 nucleotides: TGCAGCGTTCACTCAGGGGCCTCTGGGGCCAACGTCCTGACTTTC.

The chain uses TRBV7-2 and TRBJ2-5, with 9 bases fitting TRBD2. Losses at the gene ends were 5 bases for V and 1 base for J; bases not matched to a gene: 8. The CDR3 loop spans 16 amino acids. Germline V gene sequence: CDR1 SGHTA, CDR2 FQGNSA. The CDR3 here is CASSKRRGGGQETQYF. The DNA for the CDR3 is TGTGCCAGCAGCAAAAGGCGCGGGGGGGGCCAAGAGACCCAGTACTTC.

This chain connects TRBV12-3 or TRBV12-4 to TRBJ1-5, with D hard to call. The CDR3 extends over 13 amino acids. Trimming cost V 7 bases and J 0 bases, with 7 bases left between them. CDR3 coding DNA: TGTGCCAGCACCTCTCTTAGCAATCAGCCCCAGCATTTT. This translates into CASTSLSNQPQHF.

The chain has TRBV6-5 and TRBJ2-7; TRBD1 is a possible D gene (5 bases). CDR3 size: 14 residues. Germline lookup yields CDR1 MNHEY and CDR2 SVGAGI. Trimming cost V 2 bases and J 2 bases, with 10 bases left between them. In DNA, the CDR3 is TGTGCCAGCAGTTACGCACAGGAACCCTACGAGCAGTACTTC. Encoded protein: CASSYAQEPYEQYF.

This clonotype was counted a few times. The chain links TRBV20-1 to TRBJ1-2; weak D call: TRBD1 (5 bases). The V gene's germline CDR1 is DFQATT and CDR2 SNEGSKA (reference sequence). This CDR3 is 13 amino acids long. Trimming stripped 5 bases from V and 2 bases from J, with 12 bases between. This CDR3 reads CSAGTAGNYGYTF. The CDR3 coding sequence is TGCAGTGCTGGGACGGCCGGCAACTATGGCTACACCTTC.

This clonotype was counted a few times. The gene calls are TRBV20-1 and TRBJ2-3; TRBD2 is a possible D gene (5 bases). The V end lost 6 bases, the J end lost 2 bases, and 21 bases lay between the germline ends. In germline, CDR1 is DFQATT, CDR2 SNEGSKA (reference sequence). CDR3 length: 16 residues. CDR3 in DNA: TGCAGTGCCAGGCTAGAGCGGAGCTCCTTCACAGATACGCAGTATTTT. Translated: CSARLERSSFTDTQYF.

V usage is TRBV5-6 and J usage is TRBJ2-4, with 9 bases aligning to TRBD1. TRBJ2-7 explains the end of the DNA better; the J call may be wrong. The CDR3 runs to 17 residues. From germline, CDR1 is SGHDT and CDR2 YYEEEE. CDR3 region: CASSPSPPGQGANEQYF. The CDR3 nucleotides read TGTGCCAGCAGCCCTAGCCCCCCGGGACAGGGTGCTAACGAGCAGTACTTC.

The J gene is TRBJ2-7, the V gene TRBV4-2, with D possibly matching TRBD1 (6 bases). V lost 3 bases, J lost 5 bases, and 17 bases lay in between. CDR3 length: 15 residues. CDR1 is LGHNA and CDR2 is YNFKEQ in the germline V gene. CDR3 amino acids: CASSQIQGSLHEQYF. CDR3 bases: TGTGCCAGCAGCCAGATACAGGGAAGCCTCCACGAGCAGTACTTC.

The table lists this clonotype with a few counts. The chain combines TRBV5-1 with TRBJ2-3, with D perhaps matching TRBD1 or TRBD2 (5 bases each). The CDR3 runs to 16 residues. Germline lookup yields CDR1 SGHRS and CDR2 YFSETQ. The V end was cut by 0 bases, the J end by 2 bases, with 13 bases between. CDR3 amino acids: CASSLGSGTVTDTQYF. The CDR3 DNA is TGCGCCAGCAGCTTGGGCTCCGGGACGGTCACAGATACGCAGTATTTT.

A word on this clonotype: The junction differs from germline at one of its ends, possibly a read error. The rearrangement uses TRBV6-6 and TRBJ1-6; D is undetermined. This CDR3 has 11 residues. CDR1 is MNHNY, CDR2 SVGAGI, per germline (reference sequence). Here the CDR3 reads CACSYNSPLHF. Written as DNA, the CDR3 is TGTGCCTGCAGTTATAATTCACCCCTCCACTTT.

The chain carries TRBV18 and TRBJ2-5; no firm D call. The DNA end lines up better with TRBJ2-7; the J call may be wrong. The CDR3 loop spans 14 amino acids. Germline loops: CDR1 KGHSH, CDR2 LQKENI. The CDR3 sequence: CASSPWTPSYEQYF. DNA of the CDR3: TGTGCCAGCTCACCGTGGACGCCATCCTACGAGCAGTACTTC.

The CDR3 here is CSASPASGRPSNEQFF. The CDR3 DNA reads as TGCAGTGCTAGCCCTGCTAGCGGTAGGCCGTCCAATGAGCAGTTCTTC. V and J are TRBV20-1 and TRBJ2-1; 7 positions agree with TRBD2. The J segment lost 6 bases and the V segment lost 3 bases, leaving 14 bases of the junction unmatched. Germline V gene sequence: CDR1 DFQATT, CDR2 SNEGSKA (reference sequence). The CDR3 loop spans 16 amino acids.

The chain employs TRBV5-1 and TRBJ2-7; possible D gene TRBD2, 6 bases. The V gene lost 4 bases and the J gene lost 6 bases, with 17 bases spanning the gap. The germline V gene encodes CDR1 SGHRS and CDR2 YFSETQ. The CDR3 has 14 amino acids. CDR3 bases: TGCGCCAGCAGCCAGGGACTGCAGCGCCCCGAGCAGTACTTC. Translation: CASSQGLQRPEQYF.